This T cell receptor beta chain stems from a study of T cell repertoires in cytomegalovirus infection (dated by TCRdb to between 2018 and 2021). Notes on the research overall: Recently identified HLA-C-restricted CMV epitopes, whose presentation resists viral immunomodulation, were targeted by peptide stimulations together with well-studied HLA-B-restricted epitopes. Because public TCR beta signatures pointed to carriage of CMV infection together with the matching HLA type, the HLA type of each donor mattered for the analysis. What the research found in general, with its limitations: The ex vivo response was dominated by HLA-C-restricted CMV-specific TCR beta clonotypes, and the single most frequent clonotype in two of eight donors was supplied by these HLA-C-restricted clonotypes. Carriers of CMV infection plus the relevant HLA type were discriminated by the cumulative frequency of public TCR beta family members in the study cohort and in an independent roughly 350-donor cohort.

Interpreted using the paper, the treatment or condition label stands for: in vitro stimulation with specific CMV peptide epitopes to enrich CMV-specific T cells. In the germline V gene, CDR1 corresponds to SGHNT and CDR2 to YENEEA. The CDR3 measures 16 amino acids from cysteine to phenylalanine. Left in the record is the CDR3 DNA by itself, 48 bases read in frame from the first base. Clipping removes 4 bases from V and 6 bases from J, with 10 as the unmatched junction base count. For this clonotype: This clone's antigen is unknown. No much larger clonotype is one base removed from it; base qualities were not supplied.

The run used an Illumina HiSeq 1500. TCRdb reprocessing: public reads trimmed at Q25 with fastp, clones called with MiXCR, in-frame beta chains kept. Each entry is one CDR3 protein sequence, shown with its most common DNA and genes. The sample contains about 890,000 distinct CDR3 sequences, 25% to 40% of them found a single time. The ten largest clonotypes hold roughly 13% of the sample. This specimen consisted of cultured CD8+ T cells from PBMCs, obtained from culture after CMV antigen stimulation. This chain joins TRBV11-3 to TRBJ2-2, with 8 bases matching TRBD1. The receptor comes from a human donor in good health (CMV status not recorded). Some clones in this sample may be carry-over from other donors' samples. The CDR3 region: CASSSRIGQGPGELFF. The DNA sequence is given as TGTGCCAGCAGCTCGCGAATAGGACAGGGTCCCGGGGAGCTGTTTTTT.